This TCR beta chain was recovered during a study of T cells after yellow fever vaccination. Whole-study results and caveats: Abundant bulk-population clonotypes could contaminate the FACS-sorted repertoires.

MiXCR, applied by TCRdb to the 5' RACE reads, yields one record per CDR3 protein. Seen here are hundreds of thousands of distinct CDR3 sequences, 12% observed once, and the top ten hold 2.5% to 4%. Trimming took off 6 bases at V and 0 bases at J, with 19 bases between the two ends. CDR3 length equals 17 residues. Germline CDR1 and CDR2: KGHSH and LQKENI. As for this clonotype: Its antigen is unidentified.

The clonotype comes from a man aged 18 to 30 who received the YFV17D yellow fever vaccine. The rearrangement links TRBV18 to TRBJ2-3; tentatively, D is TRBD2 (5 bases). The source material was CD4+ T cells sorted from PBMCs, sampled 15 days after the yellow fever booster vaccination. CDR3: CASSIVQWTSSTDTQYF. The CDR3 nucleotides read TGTGCCAGCTCGATCGTGCAGTGGACTTCTAGCACAGATACGCAGTATTTT. Full variable domain (missing parts from reference TRBV18 and TRBJ2-3): NAGVMQNPRHLVRRRGQEARLRCSPMKGHSHVYWYRQLPEEGLKFMVYLQKENIIDESGMPKERFSAEFPKEGPSILRIQQVVRGDSAAYFCASSIVQWTSSTDTQYFGPGTRLTVL.